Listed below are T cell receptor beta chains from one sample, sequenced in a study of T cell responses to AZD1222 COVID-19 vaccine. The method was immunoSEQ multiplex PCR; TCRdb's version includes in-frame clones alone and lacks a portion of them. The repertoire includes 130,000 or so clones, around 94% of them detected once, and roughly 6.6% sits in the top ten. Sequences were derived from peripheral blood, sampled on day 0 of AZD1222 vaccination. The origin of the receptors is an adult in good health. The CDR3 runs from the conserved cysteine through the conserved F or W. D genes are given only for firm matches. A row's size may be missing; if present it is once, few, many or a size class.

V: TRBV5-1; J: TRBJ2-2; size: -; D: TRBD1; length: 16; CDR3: CASSLGTGFLSGELFF; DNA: TGCGCCAGCAGCCTTGGGACAGGGTTTTTGTCAGGGGAGCTGTTTTTT
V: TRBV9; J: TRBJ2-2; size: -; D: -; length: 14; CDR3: CASSTGLKPGELFF; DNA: TGTGCCAGCAGCACGGGACTCAAGCCCGGGGAGCTGTTTTTT
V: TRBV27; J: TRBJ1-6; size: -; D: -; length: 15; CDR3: CASSSRVPKNSPLHF; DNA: TGTGCCAGCAGTTCCCGGGTCCCCAAGAACTCACCCCTCCACTTT
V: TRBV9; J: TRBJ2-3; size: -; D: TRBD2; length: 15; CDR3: CASSDGSGRGDTQYF; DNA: TGTGCCAGCAGCGACGGTAGCGGGAGGGGTGATACGCAGTATTTT
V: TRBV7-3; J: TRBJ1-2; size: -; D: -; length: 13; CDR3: CASSARVGYGYTF; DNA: TGTGCCAGCAGCGCGAGAGTAGGCTATGGCTACACCTTC
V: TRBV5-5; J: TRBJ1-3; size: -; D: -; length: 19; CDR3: CASSLAAADRIIPGDTIYF; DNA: TGTGCCAGCAGCTTGGCGGCGGCGGACAGAATTATACCCGGGGACACCATATATTTT
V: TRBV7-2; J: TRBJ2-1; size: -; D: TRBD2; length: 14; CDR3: CASSSGLAPNEQFF; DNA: TGTGCCAGCAGCTCCGGACTAGCTCCCAATGAGCAGTTCTTC
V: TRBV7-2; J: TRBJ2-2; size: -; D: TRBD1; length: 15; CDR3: CASALTGGYTGELFF; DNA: TGTGCCAGCGCCCTGACAGGGGGATACACCGGGGAGCTGTTTTTT
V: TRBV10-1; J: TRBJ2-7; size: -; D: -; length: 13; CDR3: CASSDRRSYEQYF; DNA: TGCGCCAGCAGTGATCGCCGGAGCTACGAGCAGTACTTC
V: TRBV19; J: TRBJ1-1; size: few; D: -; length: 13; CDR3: CASSIDRVTEAFF; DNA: TGTGCCAGTAGTATAGATCGGGTAACTGAAGCTTTCTTT
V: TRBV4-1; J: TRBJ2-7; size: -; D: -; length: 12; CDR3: CASSQDMKGQYF; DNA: TGCGCCAGCAGCCAAGACATGAAAGGGCAGTACTTC